This record looks at one TCR beta chain sequence and its context. Its antigen is undetermined. This entry comes from a study of regulatory T cells in long-lasting Graves disease. Overall study results and limits: Small numbers of samples may have cut accuracy. The analysis examined peripheral blood only and excluded thyroid tissue. Persistent patients shared more public clonotypes (over 2,500) than new patients (roughly 1,000).

Relying on iRepertoire HTBI primers and Arm-PCR of CDR3 regions, the team built TCR beta libraries. In the original analysis: Identification yielded around 58 TRBV and some 15 TRBJ segments across samples. Via MiXCR, TCRdb re-called the multiplex PCR reads, giving one row per CDR3 protein. Clone size and V and J calls follow TCRdb, not the original study. The table records a few hundred thousand distinct CDR3 sequences, roughly 25% of them present only once. The sample's time point: persistent/refractory GD, antithyroid drugs over 5 years with positive TRAb. PBMCs provided the RNA from which the TCR library was made. V gave up 3 bases and J gave up 8 bases; unmatched junction bases: 13. CDR1 DFQATT and CDR2 SNEGSKA come from the germline V gene (reference sequence). The CDR3 consists of 16 residues.

The genes are TRBV20-1 and TRBJ2-1; TRBD2 aligns across 10 bases. Material: peripheral blood mononuclear cells (PBMCs), obtained when the disease was refractory, from a patient treated with antithyroid drugs. The receptor's source is a woman between 35 and 50 years old with Graves disease. For the CDR3, the DNA is TGCAGTGCTAGGGGATGGCTAGCGGGAGTGGGCGATGAGCAGTTCTTC. This codes for CSARGWLAGVGDEQFF.